This paragraph reports one T cell receptor (beta chain). Repertoires were generated with immunoSEQ multiplex PCR, while TCRdb's copy carries only in-frame clones and drops some. The sample yields roughly 90,000 clones, 85% to 90% seen once. The data were obtained in a study of control samples from healthy donors and cancer patients. The CDR3 extends over 15 amino acids. Trimming took 4 bases from V and 3 from J, leaving 18 bases between them. Germline-derived CDR1 and CDR2 are SQVTM and ANQGSEA. The source of this sequence is a woman in her fifties or sixties with colorectal cancer. The chain combines TRBV29-1 with TRBJ2-5; D is perhaps TRBD1 (5 bases). Sequencing used PBMCs. CDR3 bases: TGCAGCGTTGGAGGTGGGGCGGCGTCCGAAGAGACCCAGTACTTC. It is translated as CSVGGGAASEETQYF.